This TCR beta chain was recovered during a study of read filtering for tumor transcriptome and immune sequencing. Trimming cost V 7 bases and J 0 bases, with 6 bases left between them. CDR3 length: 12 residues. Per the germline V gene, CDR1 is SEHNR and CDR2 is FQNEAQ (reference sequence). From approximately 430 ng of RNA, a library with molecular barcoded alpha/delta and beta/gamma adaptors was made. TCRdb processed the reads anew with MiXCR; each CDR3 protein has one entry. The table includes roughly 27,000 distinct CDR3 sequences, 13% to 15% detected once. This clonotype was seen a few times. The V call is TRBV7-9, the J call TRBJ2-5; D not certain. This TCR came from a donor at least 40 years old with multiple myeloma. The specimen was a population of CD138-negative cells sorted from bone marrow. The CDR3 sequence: CASNLNQETQYF. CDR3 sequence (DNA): TGTGCCAGCAACCTCAACCAAGAGACCCAGTACTTC.